These T cell receptor beta chains were read from a single sample in a study of T cell responses to AZD1222 COVID-19 vaccine. The assay was immunoSEQ multiplex PCR, and TCRdb's table has in-frame clones only and misses some. The table lists nearly 200,000 clones, 93% of them singletons. The sample was peripheral blood, taken 28 days after the second AZD1222 dose. These receptors came from an adult who received the AZD1222 COVID-19 vaccine. CDR3s include the opening cysteine and the closing phenylalanine or tryptophan.

cdr3_length: 16
j_call: TRBJ2-2
v_call: TRBV5-1
cdr3_aa: CASSLVGDANTGELFF

cdr3_length: 13
j_call: TRBJ1-1
v_call: TRBV10-1
cdr3_aa: CASSRTGNTEAFF

cdr3_length: 16
j_call: TRBJ1-5
v_call: TRBV27
cdr3_aa: CASSLFAAGEGQPQHF

cdr3_length: 16
j_call: TRBJ1-3
v_call: TRBV7-9
cdr3_aa: CASSSTTGHSSNTIYF

cdr3_length: 12
j_call: TRBJ2-1
v_call: TRBV5-6
cdr3_aa: CASSFTSGQQFF

cdr3_length: 16
j_call: TRBJ1-5
v_call: TRBV7-8
cdr3_aa: CASSLPGGYSNQPQHF

cdr3_length: 15
j_call: TRBJ1-1
v_call: TRBV12-5
cdr3_aa: CASGWEESANTEAFF

cdr3_length: 18
j_call: TRBJ1-2
v_call: TRBV12-5
cdr3_aa: CASGLVLKAGGSNYGYTF

cdr3_length: 16
j_call: TRBJ2-5
v_call: TRBV4-1
cdr3_aa: CASSQAYKGAGETQYF

cdr3_length: 14
j_call: TRBJ1-2
v_call: TRBV6-1
cdr3_aa: CASSESDRVSGYTF

cdr3_length: 16
j_call: TRBJ2-3
v_call: TRBV27
cdr3_aa: CASRRRGKEGTDTQYF

cdr3_length: 14
j_call: TRBJ1-2
v_call: TRBV5-1
cdr3_aa: CASSLEGPLRGYTF

cdr3_length: 17
j_call: TRBJ1-6
v_call: TRBV6-1
cdr3_aa: CASSEGQGGSYNSPLHF

cdr3_length: 12
j_call: TRBJ1-5
v_call: TRBV12-5
cdr3_aa: CASGLDNQPQHF

cdr3_length: 14
j_call: TRBJ2-3
v_call: TRBV10-1
cdr3_aa: CASSDGQGTDTQYF

cdr3_length: 17
j_call: TRBJ2-6
v_call: TRBV3-1/TRBV3-2
cdr3_aa: CASSRRQGSTGANVLTF

cdr3_length: 12
j_call: TRBJ2-7
v_call: TRBV6-6
cdr3_aa: CASSGAGRLTYF

cdr3_length: 11
j_call: TRBJ1-1
v_call: TRBV12-3/TRBV12-4
cdr3_aa: CASSTHTEAFF

cdr3_length: 13
j_call: TRBJ1-1
v_call: TRBV5-1
cdr3_aa: CASSLEEGTEAFF

cdr3_length: 13
j_call: TRBJ2-7
v_call: TRBV4-3
cdr3_aa: CASSQASTGEQYF

cdr3_length: 15
j_call: TRBJ2-5
v_call: TRBV14
cdr3_aa: CASSQKDRARETQYF

cdr3_length: 14
j_call: TRBJ1-2
v_call: TRBV25-1
cdr3_aa: CASSTLGDSHGYTF

cdr3_length: 14
j_call: TRBJ1-5
v_call: TRBV19
cdr3_aa: CASTGQGRNQPQHF

cdr3_length: 12
j_call: TRBJ1-5
v_call: TRBV29-1
cdr3_aa: CSVRDSNQPQHF

cdr3_length: 14
j_call: TRBJ2-7
v_call: TRBV7-3
cdr3_aa: CASSPQGALHEQYF

cdr3_length: 13
j_call: TRBJ2-1
v_call: TRBV3-1/TRBV3-2
cdr3_aa: CASSQDAGAEQFF

cdr3_length: 15
j_call: TRBJ1-5
v_call: TRBV4-1
cdr3_aa: CASSQEVTGNQPQHF

cdr3_length: 15
j_call: TRBJ1-6
v_call: TRBV30
cdr3_aa: CAWRRGGSGNSPLHF

cdr3_length: 13
j_call: TRBJ1-2
v_call: TRBV6-5
cdr3_aa: CASRRNREGGYTF

cdr3_length: 14
j_call: TRBJ1-5
v_call: TRBV7-2
cdr3_aa: CASSPYGGSQPQHF

cdr3_length: 14
j_call: TRBJ1-2
v_call: TRBV18
cdr3_aa: CASSPTFETGDYTF

cdr3_length: 15
j_call: TRBJ2-5
v_call: TRBV9
cdr3_aa: CASSVGQGYQETQYF

cdr3_length: 16
j_call: TRBJ1-3
v_call: TRBV5-1
cdr3_aa: CASSLAAGVTGNTIYF

cdr3_length: 15
j_call: TRBJ1-2
v_call: TRBV2
cdr3_aa: CASSVHSSNAGGYTF